A single sample gave rise to the 7 T cell receptor beta chains below, sequenced in a study of B cell selection in AIRE deficiency (dated 2019 in TCRdb). The method behind the library was the immunoSEQ multiplex PCR assay. TCRdb's version of the immuneACCESS table is confined to in-frame rearrangements and falls short of the full clone set. An unresolved V gene accounts for under half of the shortfall where checked; the remainder is of unknown origin. This sample has tens of thousands of clones in its table, and about nine tenths of those were observed once. Of the sample, 1.4% falls within the top ten clones. For sorting, regulatory T cells were defined as CD4+CD25hiCD127low/negative cells. Sequencing used CD4+CD25+ Tregs sorted from PBMCs. These receptors were taken from a human donor in good health.

The J gene is TRBJ2-3, the V gene TRBV2, with D perhaps matching TRBD1 or TRBD2 (5 bases each). The CDR3 extends over 14 amino acids. Germline V CDR1 and CDR2: SNHLY, FYNNEI. V lost 3 bases, J lost 6 bases, and 13 bases lay in between. The CDR3 here is CASSEGVNTDTQYF. The CDR3 nucleotides read TGTGCCAGCAGTGAGGGGGTCAATACGGATACGCAGTATTTT.

The chain is built from TRBV19 and TRBJ1-1; tentative D call: TRBD1 (6 bases). V shed 10 bases and J shed 3 bases, with 15 bases lying between them. The CDR3 has 13 residues. Germline CDR1 LNHDA, CDR2 SQIVND (reference sequence). The CDR3 DNA is TGTGCCACTAGCAGGGGATGGGACACTGAAGCTTTCTTT. Protein sequence: CATSRGWDTEAFF.

The chain carries TRBV18 and TRBJ1-4, with D unresolved. V lost 3 bases and J 5 bases, leaving 13 bases between the germline ends. The germline CDR1 and CDR2 sequences are KGHSH and LQKENI. The CDR3 runs to 15 residues. CDR3 amino acids: CASSPSLTANEKLFF. Written as DNA, the CDR3 is TGTGCCAGCTCACCGAGTCTCACAGCAAATGAAAAACTGTTTTTT.

This clone was seen only once. The chain employs TRBV19 and TRBJ2-3; 8 nucleotides agree with TRBD2. The CDR3 covers 14 residues. V was pared by 2 bases and J by 9 bases, with 7 bases of the junction left unmatched. The germline V gene has CDR1 LNHDA and CDR2 SQIVND (reference sequence). The CDR3 loop is CASSISGGGITQYF. The CDR3 DNA is TGTGCCAGTAGTATAAGCGGGGGAGGTATAACGCAGTATTTT.

This chain connects TRBV5-8 to TRBJ1-2; D may be TRBD1 (5 bases). Per germline, CDR1 SGHTS and CDR2 YDEGEE. Trimming removed 3 bases at V and 4 bases at J, with 16 bases between. This CDR3 contains 15 residues. The CDR3 DNA is TGTGCCAGCAGCTGGCGACGGGGGTTCCCCTATGGCTACACCTTC. Encoded protein: CASSWRRGFPYGYTF.

The V gene is TRBV5-1, the J gene TRBJ2-2; D remains ambiguous. V lost 4 bases to trimming and J lost 4 bases, with 20 bases between them. The CDR3 covers 17 residues. Germline V lookup: CDR1 SGHRS, CDR2 YFSETQ. CDR3 region: CASSTYDGQAATGELFF. DNA of the CDR3: TGCGCCAGCAGCACATACGATGGTCAGGCGGCCACCGGGGAGCTGTTTTTT.

The V and J genes are TRBV5-1 and TRBJ2-1, with D unclear. From germline, CDR1 is SGHRS and CDR2 YFSETQ. This CDR3 has 13 amino acids. The V and J ends lost 3 bases and 0 bases respectively, with 4 bases between them. This CDR3 is CASSWASYNEQFF. As DNA, the CDR3 is TGCGCCAGCAGCTGGGCCTCCTACAATGAGCAGTTCTTC.